A single T cell receptor beta chain is shown here with its context. This sample is drawn from a study of identifying expanded T cells in peripheral blood. TCRdb keeps only in-frame clones here, not all; method: immunoSEQ multiplex PCR. The data hold about 80,000 clones, with 80% to 85% observed a single time. The CDR3 has 14 residues. Germline V gives CDR1 MNHNS, CDR2 SASEGT. The V and J ends lost 11 bases and 2 bases respectively, with 18 bases between them. The rearrangement links TRBV6-1 to TRBJ2-5, with D tentatively TRBD1 (5 bases). Input material: blood. This TCR came from a person aged 18 to 70 in good health. The CDR3 loop is CAGARVSGQETQYF. As DNA, the CDR3 is TGTGCCGGGGCCAGGGTATCAGGGCAAGAGACCCAGTACTTC.